Listed here is a single T cell receptor (beta chain). Its antigen remains unidentified. Some clones are missing from TCRdb's copy, which holds only in-frame ones; the method was immunoSEQ multiplex PCR. Of 330,000 or so clones listed, around 86% are singletons. Germline V gene data show CDR1 as MDHEN and CDR2 as SYDVKM. Trimming took 5 bases from V and 3 from J, leaving 13 bases between them. The CDR3 has 15 amino acids. This entry comes from a study of cytomegalovirus exposure and HLA in healthy donors. Whole-study findings and limits: With high specificity and sensitivity, the classifier reportedly diagnosed cytomegalovirus status. Most observed TCR sequences were rare, whereas some public TCRs were detected in many donors. The CMV antigen specificity of a few CMV-associated chains was confirmed through in vitro analysis.

The TCR sequence derives from a woman aged 18-29 years in good health and CMV-seronegative. Sequenced sample: PBMCs. This chain links TRBV28 with TRBJ2-2, with D perhaps TRBD1 (6 bases). The CDR3, as DNA: TGTGCCAGCAGTCCCCCCGGACAGCACACCGGGGAGCTGTTTTTT. Its protein product is CASSPPGQHTGELFF.